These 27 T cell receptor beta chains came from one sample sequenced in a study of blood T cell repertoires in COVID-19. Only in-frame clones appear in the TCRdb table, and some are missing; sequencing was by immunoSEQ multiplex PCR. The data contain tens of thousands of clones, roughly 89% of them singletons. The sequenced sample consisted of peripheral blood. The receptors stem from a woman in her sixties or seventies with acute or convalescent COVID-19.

The CDR3 spells CASRASGGDQPQHF. In nucleotides, the CDR3 is TGTGCCAGCCGGGCCTCAGGGGGCGATCAGCCCCAGCATTTT. The rearrangement uses TRBV27 and TRBJ1-5; TRBD1 matches 8 bases. Germline CDR1 and CDR2: MNHEY and SMNVEV (reference sequence). CDR3 size: 14 residues. After removal of 8 bases from V and 5 bases from J, the junction contained 8 bases not matched to a gene.

CDR3 protein: CASSLTGVDYGYTF. The CDR3 DNA reads as TGCGCCAGCAGCCTGACAGGGGTTGACTATGGCTACACCTTC. This rearrangement joins TRBV5-1 to TRBJ1-2, with 8 positions matching TRBD1. Germline assignment: CDR1 SGHRS and CDR2 YFSETQ. The length of the CDR3 is 14 residues. Trimming cost V 4 bases and J 3 bases; bases outside gene matches: 5.

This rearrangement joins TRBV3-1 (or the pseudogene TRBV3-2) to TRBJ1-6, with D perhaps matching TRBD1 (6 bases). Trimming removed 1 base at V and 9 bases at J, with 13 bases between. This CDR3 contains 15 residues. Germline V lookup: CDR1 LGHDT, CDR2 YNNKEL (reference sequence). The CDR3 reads CASSQVGGARSPLHF. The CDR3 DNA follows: TGTGCCAGCAGCCAAGTCGGGGGGGCGCGTTCACCCCTCCACTTT.

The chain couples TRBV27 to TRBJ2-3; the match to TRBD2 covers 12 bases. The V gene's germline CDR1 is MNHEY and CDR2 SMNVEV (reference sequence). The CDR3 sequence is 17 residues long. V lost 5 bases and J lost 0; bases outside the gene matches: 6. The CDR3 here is CASSLLLAGGSTDTQYF. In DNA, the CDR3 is TGTGCCAGCAGTCTACTCCTAGCGGGAGGGAGCACAGATACGCAGTATTTT.

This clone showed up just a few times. The CDR3 region has the DNA TGTGCCAGCAGAATCGGACAGAGCGGCTACACCTTC. Its translation: CASRIGQSGYTF. This chain joins TRBV12-3 or TRBV12-4 and TRBJ1-2; TRBD1 might be the D (6 bases). The V gene lost 6 bases and the J gene lost 8 bases, with 13 bases spanning the gap. This CDR3 has 12 residues.

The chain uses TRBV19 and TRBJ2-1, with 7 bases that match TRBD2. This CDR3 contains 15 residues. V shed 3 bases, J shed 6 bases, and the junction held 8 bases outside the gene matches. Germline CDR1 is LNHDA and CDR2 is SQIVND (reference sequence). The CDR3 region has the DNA TGTGCCAGTAGTATTTGGCTAGCGGAGAGCAATGAGCAGTTCTTC. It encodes CASSIWLAESNEQFF.

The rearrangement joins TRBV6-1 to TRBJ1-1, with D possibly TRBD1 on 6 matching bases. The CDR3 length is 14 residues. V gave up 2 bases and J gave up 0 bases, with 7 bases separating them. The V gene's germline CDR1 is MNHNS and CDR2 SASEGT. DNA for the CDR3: TGTGCCAGCAGTGAAACAGGGATGAACACTGAAGCTTTCTTT. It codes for CASSETGMNTEAFF.

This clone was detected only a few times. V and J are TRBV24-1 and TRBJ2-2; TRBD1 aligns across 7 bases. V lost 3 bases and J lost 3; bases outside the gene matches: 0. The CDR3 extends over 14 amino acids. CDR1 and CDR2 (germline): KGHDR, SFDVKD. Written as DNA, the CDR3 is TGTGCCACCAGTGATGACAGGGACACCGGGGAGCTGTTTTTT. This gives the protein CATSDDRDTGELFF.

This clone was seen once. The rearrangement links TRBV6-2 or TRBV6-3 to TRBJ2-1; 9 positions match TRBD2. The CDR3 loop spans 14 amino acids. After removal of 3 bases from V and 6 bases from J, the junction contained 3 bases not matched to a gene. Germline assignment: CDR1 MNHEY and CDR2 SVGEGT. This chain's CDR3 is CASSYSGRGNEQFF. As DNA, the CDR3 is TGTGCCAGCAGTTATAGCGGGAGAGGCAATGAGCAGTTCTTC.

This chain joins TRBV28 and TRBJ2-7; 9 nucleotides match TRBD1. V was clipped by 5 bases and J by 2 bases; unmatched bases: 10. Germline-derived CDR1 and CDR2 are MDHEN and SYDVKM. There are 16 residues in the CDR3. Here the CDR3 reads CASSITGTGRTYEQYF. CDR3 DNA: TGTGCCAGCAGTATAACCGGGACAGGGCGCACCTACGAGCAGTACTTC.

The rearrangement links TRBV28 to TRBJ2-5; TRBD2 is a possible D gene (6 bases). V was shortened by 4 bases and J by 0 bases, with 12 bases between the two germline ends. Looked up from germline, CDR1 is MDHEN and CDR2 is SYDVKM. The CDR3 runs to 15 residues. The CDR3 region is CASSWGRNNQETQYF. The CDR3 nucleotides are TGTGCCAGCAGTTGGGGGAGGAATAACCAAGAGACCCAGTACTTC.

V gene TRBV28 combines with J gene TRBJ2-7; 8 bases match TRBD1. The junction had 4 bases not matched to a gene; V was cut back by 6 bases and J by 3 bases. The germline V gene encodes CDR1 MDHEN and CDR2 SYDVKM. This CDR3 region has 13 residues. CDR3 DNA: TGTGCCAGCAGAACCGGACAGGGCTACGAGCAGTACGTC. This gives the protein CASRTGQGYEQYV.

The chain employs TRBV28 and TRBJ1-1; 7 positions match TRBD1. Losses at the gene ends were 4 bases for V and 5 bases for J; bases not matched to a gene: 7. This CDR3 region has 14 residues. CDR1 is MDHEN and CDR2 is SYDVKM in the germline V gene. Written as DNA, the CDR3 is TGTGCCAGCAGTTCACCGGGACAGAGAACTGAAGCTTTCTTT. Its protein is CASSSPGQRTEAFF.

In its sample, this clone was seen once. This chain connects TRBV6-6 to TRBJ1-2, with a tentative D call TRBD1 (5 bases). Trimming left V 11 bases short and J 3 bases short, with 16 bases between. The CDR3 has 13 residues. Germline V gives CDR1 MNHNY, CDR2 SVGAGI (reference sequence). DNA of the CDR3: TGTGCCGGAACGGGACTGTTTCACTATGGCTACACCTTC. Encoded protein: CAGTGLFHYGYTF.

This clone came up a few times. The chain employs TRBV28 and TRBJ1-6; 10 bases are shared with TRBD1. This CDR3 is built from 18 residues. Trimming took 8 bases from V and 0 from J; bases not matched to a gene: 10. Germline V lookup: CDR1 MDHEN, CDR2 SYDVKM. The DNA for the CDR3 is TGTGCCAGCGGACCCGGGACAGGGGCCAACTCCTATAATTCACCCCTCCACTTT. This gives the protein CASGPGTGANSYNSPLHF.

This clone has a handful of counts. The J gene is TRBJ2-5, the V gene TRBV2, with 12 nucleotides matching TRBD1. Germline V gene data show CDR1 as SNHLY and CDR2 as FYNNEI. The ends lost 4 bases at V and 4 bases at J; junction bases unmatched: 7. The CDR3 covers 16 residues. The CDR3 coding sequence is TGTGCCAGCAGTGGACCGGGACAGGGGGCAGGAGAGACCCAGTACTTC. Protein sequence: CASSGPGQGAGETQYF.

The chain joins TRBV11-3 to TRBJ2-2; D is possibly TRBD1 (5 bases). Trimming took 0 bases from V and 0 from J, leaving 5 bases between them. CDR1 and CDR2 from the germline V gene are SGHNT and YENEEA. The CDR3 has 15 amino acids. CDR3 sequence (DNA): TGTGCCAGCAGCTTAGACAGGGCGAACACCGGGGAGCTGTTTTTT. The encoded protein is CASSLDRANTGELFF.

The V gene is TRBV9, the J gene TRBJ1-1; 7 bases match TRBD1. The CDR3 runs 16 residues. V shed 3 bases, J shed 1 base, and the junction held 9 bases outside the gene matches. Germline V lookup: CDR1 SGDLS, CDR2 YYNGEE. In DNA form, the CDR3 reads TGTGCCAGCAGCGCTAAGACAGGGACGGAGAACACTGAAGCTTTCTTT. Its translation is CASSAKTGTENTEAFF.

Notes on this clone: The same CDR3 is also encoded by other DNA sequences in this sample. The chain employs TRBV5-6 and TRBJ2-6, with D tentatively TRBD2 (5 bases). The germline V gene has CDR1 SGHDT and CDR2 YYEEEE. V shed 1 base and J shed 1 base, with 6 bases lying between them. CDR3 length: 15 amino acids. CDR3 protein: CASSLRGSGANVLTF. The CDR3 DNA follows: TGTGCCAGCAGCTTGCGGGGTTCTGGGGCCAACGTCCTGACTTTC. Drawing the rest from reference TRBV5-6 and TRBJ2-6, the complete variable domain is DAGVTQSPTHLIKTRGQQVTLRCSPKSGHDTVSWYQQALGQGPQFIFQYYEEEERQRGNFPDRFSGHQFPNYSSELNVNALLLGDSALYLCASSLRGSGANVLTFGAGSRLTVL.

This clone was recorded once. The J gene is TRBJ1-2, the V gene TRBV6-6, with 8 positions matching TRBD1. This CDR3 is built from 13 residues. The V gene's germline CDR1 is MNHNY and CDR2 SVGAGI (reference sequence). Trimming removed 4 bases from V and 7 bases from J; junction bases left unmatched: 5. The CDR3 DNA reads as TGTGCCAGCAGTTTGGACAGGGAGGCTGGCTACACCTTC. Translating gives CASSLDREAGYTF.

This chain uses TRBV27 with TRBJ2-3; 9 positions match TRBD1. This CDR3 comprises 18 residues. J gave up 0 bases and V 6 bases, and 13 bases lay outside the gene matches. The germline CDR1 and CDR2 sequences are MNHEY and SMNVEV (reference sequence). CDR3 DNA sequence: TGTGCCAGCAGCCCCACAGGGGGCGCGTTACCCAGCACAGATACGCAGTATTTT. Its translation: CASSPTGGALPSTDTQYF.

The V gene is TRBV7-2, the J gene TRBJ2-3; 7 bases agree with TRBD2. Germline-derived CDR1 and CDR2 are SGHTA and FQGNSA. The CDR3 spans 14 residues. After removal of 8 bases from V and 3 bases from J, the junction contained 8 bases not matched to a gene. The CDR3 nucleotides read TGTGCCAGCCGCGAGCGGGGACGAACAGATACGCAGTATTTT. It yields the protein CASRERGRTDTQYF.

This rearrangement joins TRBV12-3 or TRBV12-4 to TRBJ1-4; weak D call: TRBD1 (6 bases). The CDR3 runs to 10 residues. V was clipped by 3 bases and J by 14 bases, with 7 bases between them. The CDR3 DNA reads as TGTGCCAGCAGTTTTCAGGGGCTGTTTTTT. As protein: CASSFQGLFF.

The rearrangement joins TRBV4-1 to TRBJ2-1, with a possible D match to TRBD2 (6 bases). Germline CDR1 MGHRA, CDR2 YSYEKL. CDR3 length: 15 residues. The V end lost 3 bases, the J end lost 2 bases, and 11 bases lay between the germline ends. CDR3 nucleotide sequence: TGCGCCAGCAGCCATCCGGGACTTGCCTACAATGAGCAGTTCTTC. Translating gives CASSHPGLAYNEQFF.

This chain's CDR3 is CASSDPGLAGGPDEQFF. CDR3 DNA: TGTGCCAGCAGCGACCCGGGACTAGCGGGAGGGCCGGATGAGCAGTTCTTC. V and J are TRBV7-9 and TRBJ2-1; 16 bases align to TRBD2. Germline V gives CDR1 SEHNR, CDR2 FQNEAQ (reference sequence). The CDR3 consists of 17 residues. Trimming removed 5 bases from V and 8 bases from J; junction bases left unmatched: 9.

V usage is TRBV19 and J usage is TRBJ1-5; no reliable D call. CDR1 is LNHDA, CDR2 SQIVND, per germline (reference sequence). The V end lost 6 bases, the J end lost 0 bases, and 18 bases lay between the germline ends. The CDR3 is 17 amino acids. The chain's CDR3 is CASRSPAVGISNQPQHF. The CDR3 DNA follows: TGTGCCAGTAGATCGCCCGCGGTCGGCATTAGCAATCAGCCCCAGCATTTT.

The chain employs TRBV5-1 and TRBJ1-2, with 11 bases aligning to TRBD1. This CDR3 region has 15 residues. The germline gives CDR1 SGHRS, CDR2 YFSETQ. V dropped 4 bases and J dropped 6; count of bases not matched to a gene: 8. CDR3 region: CASSPPRTGGDGYTF. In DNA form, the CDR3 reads TGCGCCAGCAGCCCCCCCCGGACAGGGGGCGATGGCTACACCTTC.